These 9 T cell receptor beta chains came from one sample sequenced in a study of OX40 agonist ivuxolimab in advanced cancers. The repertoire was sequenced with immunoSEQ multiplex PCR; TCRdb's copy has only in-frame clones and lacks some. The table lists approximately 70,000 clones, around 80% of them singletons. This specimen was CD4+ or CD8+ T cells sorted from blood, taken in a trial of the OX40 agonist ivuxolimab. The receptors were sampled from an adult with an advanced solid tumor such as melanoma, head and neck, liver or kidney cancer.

The CDR3 DNA follows: TGTGCCAGCAGACCCAACTGGGGAGAGCAGTACGTC. Protein: CASRPNWGEQYV. The rearrangement joins TRBV21-1 to TRBJ2-7; no DNA check was done on the table's D call, TRBD2. TRBV21-1 is recorded as a pseudogene. The CDR3 spans 12 residues.

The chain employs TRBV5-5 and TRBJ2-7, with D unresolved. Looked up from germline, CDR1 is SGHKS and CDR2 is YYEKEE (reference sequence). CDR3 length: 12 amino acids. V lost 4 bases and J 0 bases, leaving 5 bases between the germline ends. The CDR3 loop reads CASSPTSYEQYF. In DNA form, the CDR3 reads TGTGCCAGCAGCCCTACCTCCTACGAGCAGTACTTC. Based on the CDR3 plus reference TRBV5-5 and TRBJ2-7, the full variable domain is DAGVTQSPTHLIKTRGQQVTLRCSPISGHKSVSWYQQVLGQGPQFIFQYYEKEERGRGNFPDRFSARQFPNYSSELNVNALLLGDSALYLCASSPTSYEQYFGPGTRLTVT.

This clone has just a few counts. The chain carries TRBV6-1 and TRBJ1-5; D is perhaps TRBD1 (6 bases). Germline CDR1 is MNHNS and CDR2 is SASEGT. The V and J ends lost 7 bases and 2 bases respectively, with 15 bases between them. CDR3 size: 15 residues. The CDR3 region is CASIDRSNGNQPQHF. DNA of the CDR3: TGTGCCAGCATCGACAGGAGTAATGGCAATCAGCCCCAGCATTTT.

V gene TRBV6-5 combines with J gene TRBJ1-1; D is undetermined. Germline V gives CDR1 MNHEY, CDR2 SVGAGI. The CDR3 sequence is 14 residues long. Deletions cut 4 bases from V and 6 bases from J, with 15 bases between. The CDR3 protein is CASSSLTGSAEAFF. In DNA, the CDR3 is TGTGCCAGCAGTTCCTTGACCGGATCGGCTGAAGCTTTCTTT.

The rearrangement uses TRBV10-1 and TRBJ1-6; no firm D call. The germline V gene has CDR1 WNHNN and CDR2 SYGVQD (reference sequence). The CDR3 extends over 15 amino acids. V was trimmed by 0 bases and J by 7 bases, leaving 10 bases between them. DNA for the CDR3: TGCGCCAGCAGTGAGTCCGGCAGAAAGAATTCACCCCTCCACTTT. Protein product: CASSESGRKNSPLHF.

CDR3 in amino acids: CAISGPTDTSANTGELFF. The CDR3 nucleotides read TGTGCCATCAGTGGCCCGACGGACACCTCCGCGAACACCGGGGAGCTGTTTTTT. The chain joins TRBV10-3 to TRBJ2-2, with D maybe TRBD1 (5 bases). Germline CDR1 is ENHRY and CDR2 is SYGVKD. There are 18 residues in the CDR3. Trimming stripped 4 bases from V and 0 bases from J, with 18 bases between.

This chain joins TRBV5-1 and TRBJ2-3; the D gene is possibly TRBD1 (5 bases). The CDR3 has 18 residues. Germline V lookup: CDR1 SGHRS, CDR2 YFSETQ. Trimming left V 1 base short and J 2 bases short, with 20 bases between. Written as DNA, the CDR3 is TGCGCCAGCAGCTTGAACCCCTGGACATCAGCTCCCACAGATACGCAGTATTTT. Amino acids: CASSLNPWTSAPTDTQYF. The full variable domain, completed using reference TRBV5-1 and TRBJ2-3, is KAGVTQTPRYLIKTRGQQVTLSCSPISGHRSVSWYQQTPGQGLQFLFEYFSETQRNKGNFPGRFSGRQFSNSRSEMNVSTLELGDSALYLCASSLNPWTSAPTDTQYFGPGTRLTVL.

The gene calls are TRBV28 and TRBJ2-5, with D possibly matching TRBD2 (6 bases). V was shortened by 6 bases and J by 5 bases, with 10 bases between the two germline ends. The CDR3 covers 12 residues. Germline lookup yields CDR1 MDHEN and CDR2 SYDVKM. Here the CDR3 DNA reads TGTGCCAGCAGGGGGGGTGGGGAGACCCAGTACTTC. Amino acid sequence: CASRGGGETQYF.

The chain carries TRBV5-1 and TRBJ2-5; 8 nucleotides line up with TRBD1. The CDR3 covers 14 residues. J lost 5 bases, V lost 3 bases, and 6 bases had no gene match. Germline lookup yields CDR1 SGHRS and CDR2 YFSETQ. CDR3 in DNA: TGCGCCAGCAGCTCGACAGGGGATGGGGAGACCCAGTACTTC. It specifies CASSSTGDGETQYF.